Detailed here is one T cell receptor (beta chain). This entry is derived from a study of tissue T cells after allogeneic stem cell transplantation. Using immunoSEQ multiplex PCR, the repertoire was profiled, and TCRdb retains in-frame clones only, with some absent. The repertoire holds about 6,300 clones, 70% seen once, with more than 6.5% in the top ten. The CDR3 spans 12 residues. Germline CDR1 reads GTSNPN; CDR2 reads SVGIG (reference sequence). V was trimmed by 7 bases and J by 0 bases, leaving 10 bases between them. The clonotype comes from a woman aged 18 to 55 with breast cancer. Sequences were derived from tissue from the rectum, sampled at autopsy. The rearrangement uses TRBV30 and TRBJ2-7; unclear D gene. CDR3 nucleotides: TGTGCCTCACGGGCCAACTCCTACGAGCAGTACTTC. Amino acids: CASRANSYEQYF. The full variable domain, with the rest looked up from reference TRBV30 and TRBJ2-7, is SQTIHQWPATLVQPVGSPLSLECTVEGTSNPNLYWYRQAAGRGLQLLFYSVGIGQISSEVPQNLSASRPQDRQFILSSKKLLLSDSGFYLCASRANSYEQYFGPGTRLTVT.